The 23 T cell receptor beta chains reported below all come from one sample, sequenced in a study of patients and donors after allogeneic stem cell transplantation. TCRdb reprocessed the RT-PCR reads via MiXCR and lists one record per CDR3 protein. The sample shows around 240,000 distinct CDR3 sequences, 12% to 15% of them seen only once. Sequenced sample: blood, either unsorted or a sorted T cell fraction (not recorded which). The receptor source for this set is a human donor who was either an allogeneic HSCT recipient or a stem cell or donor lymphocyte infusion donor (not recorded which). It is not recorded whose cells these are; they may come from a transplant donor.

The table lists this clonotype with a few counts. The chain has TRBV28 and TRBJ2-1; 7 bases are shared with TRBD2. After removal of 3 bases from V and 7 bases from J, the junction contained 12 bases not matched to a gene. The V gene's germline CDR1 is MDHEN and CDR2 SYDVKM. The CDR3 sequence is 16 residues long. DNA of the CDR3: TGTGCCAGCAGTTTTCTCACGGGGACTATTGGGAATGAGCAGTTCTTC. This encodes CASSFLTGTIGNEQFF.

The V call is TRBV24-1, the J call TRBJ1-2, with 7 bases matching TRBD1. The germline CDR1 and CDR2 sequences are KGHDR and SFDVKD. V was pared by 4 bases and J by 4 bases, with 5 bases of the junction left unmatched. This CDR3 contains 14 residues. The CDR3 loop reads CATSEPGQSYGYTF. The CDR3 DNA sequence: TGTGCCACCAGTGAACCGGGACAGAGCTATGGCTACACCTTC.

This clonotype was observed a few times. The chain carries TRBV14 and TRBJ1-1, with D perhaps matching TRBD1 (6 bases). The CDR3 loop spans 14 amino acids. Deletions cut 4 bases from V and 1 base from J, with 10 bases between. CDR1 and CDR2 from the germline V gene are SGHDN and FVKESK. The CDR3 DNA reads TGTGCCAGCAGCCGGGCAGGGGAGAACACTGAAGCTTTCTTT. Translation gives CASSRAGENTEAFF.

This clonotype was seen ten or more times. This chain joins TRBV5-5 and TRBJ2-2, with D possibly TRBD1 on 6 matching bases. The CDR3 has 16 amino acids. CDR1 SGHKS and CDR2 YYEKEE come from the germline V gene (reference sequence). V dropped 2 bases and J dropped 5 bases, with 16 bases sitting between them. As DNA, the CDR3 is TGTGCCAGCAGCTTTTTTGGGGGCCGAGATACCGGGGAGCTGTTTTTT. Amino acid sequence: CASSFFGGRDTGELFF. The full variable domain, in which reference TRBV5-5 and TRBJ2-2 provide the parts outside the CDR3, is DAGVTQSPTHLIKTRGQQVTLRCSPISGHKSVSWYQQVLGQGPQFIFQYYEKEERGRGNFPDRFSARQFPNYSSELNVNALLLGDSALYLCASSFFGGRDTGELFFGEGSRLTVL.

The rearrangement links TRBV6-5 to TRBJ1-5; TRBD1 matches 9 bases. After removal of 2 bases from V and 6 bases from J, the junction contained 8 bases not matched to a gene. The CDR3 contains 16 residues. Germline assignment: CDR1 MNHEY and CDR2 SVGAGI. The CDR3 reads CASSYLGQGGGQPQHF. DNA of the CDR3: TGTGCCAGCAGTTACCTGGGACAGGGCGGCGGTCAGCCCCAGCATTTT.

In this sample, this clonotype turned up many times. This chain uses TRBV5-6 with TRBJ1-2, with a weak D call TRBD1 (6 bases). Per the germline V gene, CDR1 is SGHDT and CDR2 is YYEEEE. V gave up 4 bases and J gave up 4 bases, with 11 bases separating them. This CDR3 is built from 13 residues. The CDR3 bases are TGTGCCAGCAGCCCGGACAGCGGCTATGGCTACACCTTC. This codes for CASSPDSGYGYTF. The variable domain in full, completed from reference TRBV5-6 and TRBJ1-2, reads DAGVTQSPTHLIKTRGQQVTLRCSPKSGHDTVSWYQQALGQGPQFIFQYYEEEERQRGNFPDRFSGHQFPNYSSELNVNALLLGDSALYLCASSPDSGYGYTFGSGTRLTVV.

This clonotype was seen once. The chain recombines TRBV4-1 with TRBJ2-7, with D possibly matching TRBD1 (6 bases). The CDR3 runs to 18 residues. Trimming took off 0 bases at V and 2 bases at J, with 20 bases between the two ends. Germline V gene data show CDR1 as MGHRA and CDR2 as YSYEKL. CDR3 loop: CASSQDLYTGTAPYEQYF. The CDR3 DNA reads TGCGCCAGCAGCCAAGATCTGTACACAGGGACGGCCCCCTACGAGCAGTACTTC.

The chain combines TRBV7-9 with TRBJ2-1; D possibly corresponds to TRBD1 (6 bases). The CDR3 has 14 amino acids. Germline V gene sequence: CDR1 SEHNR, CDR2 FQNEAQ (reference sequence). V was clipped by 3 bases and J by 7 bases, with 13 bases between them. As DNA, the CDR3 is TGTGCCAGCAGCTTTGAGGGGGTGGGAAATGAGCAGTTCTTC. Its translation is CASSFEGVGNEQFF.

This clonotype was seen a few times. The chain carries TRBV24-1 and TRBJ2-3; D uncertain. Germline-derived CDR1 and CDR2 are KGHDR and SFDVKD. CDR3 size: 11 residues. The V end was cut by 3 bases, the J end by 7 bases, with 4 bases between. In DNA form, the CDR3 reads TGTGCCACCAGTGATGCGAATACGCAGTATTTT. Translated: CATSDANTQYF.

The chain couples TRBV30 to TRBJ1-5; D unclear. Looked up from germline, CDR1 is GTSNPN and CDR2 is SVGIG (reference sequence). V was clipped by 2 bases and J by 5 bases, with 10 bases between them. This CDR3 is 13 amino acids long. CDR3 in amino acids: CAWSPGPDQPQHF. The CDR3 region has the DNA TGTGCCTGGAGTCCAGGACCCGATCAGCCCCAGCATTTT.

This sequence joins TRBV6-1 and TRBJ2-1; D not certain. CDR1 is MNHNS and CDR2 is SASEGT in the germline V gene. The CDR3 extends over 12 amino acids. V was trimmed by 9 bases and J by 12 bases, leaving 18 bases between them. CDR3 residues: CASRASSVLQFF. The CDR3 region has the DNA TGTGCCAGTCGGGCCAGCAGCGTTCTGCAGTTCTTC.

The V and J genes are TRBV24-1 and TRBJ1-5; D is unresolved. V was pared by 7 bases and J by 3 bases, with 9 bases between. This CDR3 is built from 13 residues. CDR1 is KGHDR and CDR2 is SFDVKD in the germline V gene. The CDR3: CATRREYNQPQHF. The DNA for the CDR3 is TGTGCCACCAGGCGAGAGTACAATCAGCCCCAGCATTTT.

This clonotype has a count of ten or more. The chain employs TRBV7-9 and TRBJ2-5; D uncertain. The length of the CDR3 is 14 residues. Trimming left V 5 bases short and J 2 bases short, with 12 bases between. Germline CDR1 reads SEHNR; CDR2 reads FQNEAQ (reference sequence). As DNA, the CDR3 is TGTGCCAGCAGCCCTTCGACGGAACAAGAGACCCAGTACTTC. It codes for CASSPSTEQETQYF.

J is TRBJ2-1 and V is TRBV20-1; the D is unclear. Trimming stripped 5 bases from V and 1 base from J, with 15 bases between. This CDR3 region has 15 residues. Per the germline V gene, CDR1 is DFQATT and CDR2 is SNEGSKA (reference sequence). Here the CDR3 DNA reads TGCAGTGCTCATCCTTCCACCGGGTCCTACAATGAGCAGTTCTTC. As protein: CSAHPSTGSYNEQFF.

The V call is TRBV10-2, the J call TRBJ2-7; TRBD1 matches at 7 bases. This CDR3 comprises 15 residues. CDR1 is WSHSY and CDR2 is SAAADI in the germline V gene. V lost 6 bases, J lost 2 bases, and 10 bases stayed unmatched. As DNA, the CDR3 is TGCGCCAGCAGAGATGGGACAGAGAACGCCTACGAGCAGTACTTC. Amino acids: CASRDGTENAYEQYF.

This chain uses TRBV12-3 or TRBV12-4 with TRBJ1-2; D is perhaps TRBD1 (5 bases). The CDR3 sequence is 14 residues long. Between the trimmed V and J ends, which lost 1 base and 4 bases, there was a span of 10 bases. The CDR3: CASSLGTKGYGYTF. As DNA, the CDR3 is TGTGCCAGCAGTTTAGGGACAAAGGGCTATGGCTACACCTTC.

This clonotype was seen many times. CDR3 nucleotides: TGCGCCAGCAGCCAGTACTGGGACACCAAAAACTATGGCTACACCTTC. It translates to CASSQYWDTKNYGYTF. This chain uses TRBV4-1 with TRBJ1-2; D is possibly TRBD1 (6 bases). CDR1 and CDR2 from the germline V gene are MGHRA and YSYEKL. The CDR3 is made up of 16 amino acids. V dropped 3 bases and J dropped 2 bases, with 16 bases sitting between them.

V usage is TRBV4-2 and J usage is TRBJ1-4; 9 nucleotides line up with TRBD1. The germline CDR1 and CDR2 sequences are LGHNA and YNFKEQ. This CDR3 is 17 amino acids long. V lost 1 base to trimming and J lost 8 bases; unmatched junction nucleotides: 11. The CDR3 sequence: CASSQGFRDRENEKLFF. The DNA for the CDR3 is TGTGCCAGCAGCCAAGGGTTCCGGGACAGGGAAAACGAAAAACTGTTTTTT.

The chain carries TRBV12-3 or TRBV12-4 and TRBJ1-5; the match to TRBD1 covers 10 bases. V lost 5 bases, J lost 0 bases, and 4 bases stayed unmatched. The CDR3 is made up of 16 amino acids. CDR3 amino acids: CASSVRTGGSNQPQHF. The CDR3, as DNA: TGTGCCAGCAGTGTCAGGACAGGGGGTAGCAATCAGCCCCAGCATTTT.

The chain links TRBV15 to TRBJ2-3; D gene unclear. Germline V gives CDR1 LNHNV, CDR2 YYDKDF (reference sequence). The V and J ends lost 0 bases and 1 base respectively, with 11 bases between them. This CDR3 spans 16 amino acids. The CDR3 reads CATSRDKAQGTDTQYF. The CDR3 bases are TGTGCCACCAGCAGAGATAAGGCCCAAGGCACAGATACGCAGTATTTT.

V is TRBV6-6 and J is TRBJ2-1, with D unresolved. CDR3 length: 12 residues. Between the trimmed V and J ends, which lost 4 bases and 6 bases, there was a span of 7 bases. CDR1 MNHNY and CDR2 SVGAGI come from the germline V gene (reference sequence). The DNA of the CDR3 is TGTGCCAGCAGTTGGGTCCCCAATGAGCAGTTCTTC. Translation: CASSWVPNEQFF.

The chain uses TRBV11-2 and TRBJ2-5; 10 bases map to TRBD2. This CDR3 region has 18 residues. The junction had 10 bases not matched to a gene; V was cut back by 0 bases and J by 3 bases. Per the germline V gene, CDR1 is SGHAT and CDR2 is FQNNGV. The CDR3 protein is CASSLDLPLAGVEETQYF. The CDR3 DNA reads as TGTGCCAGCAGCTTAGATCTTCCCCTAGCGGGAGTGGAAGAGACCCAGTACTTC.

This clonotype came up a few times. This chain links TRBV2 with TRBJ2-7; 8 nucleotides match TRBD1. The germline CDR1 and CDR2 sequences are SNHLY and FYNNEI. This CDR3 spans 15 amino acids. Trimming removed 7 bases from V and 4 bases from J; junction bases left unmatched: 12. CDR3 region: CASTVGQGQVYEQYF. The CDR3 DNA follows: TGTGCCAGCACGGTCGGACAGGGACAAGTTTACGAGCAGTACTTC.